This TCR beta chain was sequenced in a study of T cell clones after liver transplantation. As for the study in general: TCRbeta sequencing after a pre-transplant mixed lymphocyte reaction identified graft-donor-reactive clones, later tracked in post-transplant blood.

The protocol was immunoSEQ multiplex PCR, while the TCRdb copy is restricted to in-frame clones and leaves out a portion. This table has about 9,900 clones, 60% to 80% appearing once. Germline loops: CDR1 SGHAT, CDR2 FQNNGV. This CDR3 spans 15 amino acids. V was pared by 2 bases and J by 0 bases, with 10 bases between. Study-wide points: Graft donor-reactive T cells may have migrated into the graft rather than being deleted. Compared with third party-reactive sequences, donor-reactive ones declined more, independent of withdrawal success.

With regard to this clone: No antigen is known for it.

The chain is built from TRBV11-2 and TRBJ1-1, with D tentatively TRBD1 (5 bases). Sequences were derived from CD8+ T cells from blood, sampled before liver transplant. This receptor was obtained from a human donor who received a liver transplant. The CDR3 is CASSLLRGMNTEAFF. In nucleotides, the CDR3 is TGTGCCAGCAGCTTACTACGGGGCATGAACACTGAAGCTTTCTTT. Variable domain in full (rest from reference TRBV11-2 and TRBJ1-1): EAGVAQSPRYKIIEKRQSVAFWCNPISGHATLYWYQQILGQGPKLLIQFQNNGVVDDSQLPKDRFSAERLKGVDSTLKIQPAKLEDSAVYLCASSLLRGMNTEAFFGQGTRLTVV.